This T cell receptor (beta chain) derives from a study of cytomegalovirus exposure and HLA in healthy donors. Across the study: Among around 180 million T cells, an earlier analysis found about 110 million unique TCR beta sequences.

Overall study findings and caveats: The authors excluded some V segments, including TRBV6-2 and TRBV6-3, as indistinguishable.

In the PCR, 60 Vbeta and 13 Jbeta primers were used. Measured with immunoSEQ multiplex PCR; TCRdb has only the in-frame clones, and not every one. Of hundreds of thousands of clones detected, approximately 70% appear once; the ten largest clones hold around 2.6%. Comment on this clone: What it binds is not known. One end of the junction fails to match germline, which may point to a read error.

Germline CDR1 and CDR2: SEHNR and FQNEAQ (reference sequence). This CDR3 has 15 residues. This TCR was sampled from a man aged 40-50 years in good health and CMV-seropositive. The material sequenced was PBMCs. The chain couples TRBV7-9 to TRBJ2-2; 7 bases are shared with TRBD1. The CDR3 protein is CASSQGDSSTGELFF. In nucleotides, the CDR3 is TGCGCCAGCAGCCAAGGGGACAGCTCAACCGGGGAGCTGTTTTTT.